A single sample gave rise to the 29 T cell receptor beta chains below, sequenced in a study of cytomegalovirus exposure and HLA in healthy donors. PCR involved 60 Vbeta and 13 Jbeta primers. The protocol was immunoSEQ multiplex PCR, while the TCRdb copy is restricted to in-frame clones and leaves out a portion. The repertoire consists of roughly 120,000 clones, with approximately 80% occurring once and the leading ten covering about 3.7%. Sequencing was done on a sample of PBMCs. The receptors derive from a human donor in good health.

This sequence joins TRBV28 and TRBJ2-7; perhaps TRBD1 as D (6 bases). The germline V and J ends were trimmed by 6 bases and 6 bases, with 12 bases remaining between them. Germline V CDR1 and CDR2: MDHEN, SYDVKM. CDR3 size: 12 residues. The CDR3 coding sequence is TGTGCCAGCAGGCCGACAGGAGGCGAGCAGTACTTC. The encoded protein is CASRPTGGEQYF.

The V and J genes are TRBV10-1 and TRBJ2-5; tentatively, D is TRBD1 (5 bases). The V gene's germline CDR1 is WNHNN and CDR2 SYGVQD (reference sequence). The V gene lost 2 bases and the J gene lost 5 bases, with 9 bases spanning the gap. The CDR3 runs 13 residues. The CDR3 loop is CASSERGRETQYF. CDR3 bases: TGCGCCAGCAGTGAGAGGGGCAGGGAGACCCAGTACTTC.

This rearrangement joins TRBV4-1 to TRBJ1-3, with 8 bases identical to TRBD1. Trimming removed 3 bases from V and 4 bases from J; junction bases left unmatched: 2. Germline V gene data show CDR1 as MGHRA and CDR2 as YSYEKL. CDR3 length: 14 residues. CDR3 sequence (DNA): TGCGCCAGCAGCCACAGGGGGCGCGGAAACACCATATATTTT. Residues: CASSHRGRGNTIYF.

This chain connects TRBV6-5 to TRBJ1-2, with TRBD1 as a possible D gene (5 bases). The CDR3 contains 14 residues. In germline, CDR1 is MNHEY, CDR2 SVGAGI. Trimming removed 2 bases from V and 1 base from J, with 8 bases in between. DNA of the CDR3: TGTGCCAGCAGTTACAGGGGCATTAACTATGGCTACACCTTC. Protein product: CASSYRGINYGYTF.

V usage is TRBV5-4 and J usage is TRBJ2-7; 7 bases are shared with TRBD1. V lost 0 bases and J lost 2; bases outside the gene matches: 2. There are 14 residues in the CDR3. CDR1 is SGHNT and CDR2 is YYREEE in the germline V gene (reference sequence). The DNA of the CDR3 is TGTGCCAGCAGCTTGGGGACAGGAACCTACGAGCAGTACTTC. This gives the protein CASSLGTGTYEQYF.

With respect to this clone: Germline is not matched at one junction end, which may reflect a read error. The chain joins TRBV19 to TRBJ1-5, with D maybe TRBD1 (6 bases). Germline loops: CDR1 LNHDA, CDR2 SQIVND (reference sequence). CDR3 length: 13 amino acids. CDR3 sequence (DNA): TGCGGGGCAGGGGATTTGACTAATCAGCCCCAGCATTTT. It specifies CGAGDLTNQPQHF.

This chain uses TRBV6-5 with TRBJ2-5; TRBD1 aligns across 8 bases. The length of the CDR3 is 12 residues. Losses at the gene ends were 10 bases for V and 3 bases for J; bases not matched to a gene: 4. The V gene's germline CDR1 is MNHEY and CDR2 SVGAGI. The CDR3 here is CATTGVKETQYF. The CDR3 DNA reads TGTGCCACGACAGGGGTCAAAGAGACCCAGTACTTC.

The chain recombines TRBV28 with TRBJ2-1, with D unclear. The length of the CDR3 is 13 residues. Trimming pared 3 bases from V and 5 bases from J, leaving 8 bases between. In germline, CDR1 is MDHEN, CDR2 SYDVKM. The CDR3 DNA follows: TGTGCCAGCAGTTTTAGTACGGACAATGAGCAGTTCTTC. Amino acids: CASSFSTDNEQFF.

This chain connects TRBV19 to TRBJ2-4, with a weak D call TRBD1 (5 bases). This CDR3 is built from 15 residues. Per germline, CDR1 LNHDA and CDR2 SQIVND (reference sequence). Trimming removed 10 bases at V and 8 bases at J, with 24 bases between. CDR3 in DNA: TGTGCCACCCAATGGGGCGGTGTGGGGAATTACATTCAGTACTTC. This codes for CATQWGGVGNYIQYF.

This chain uses TRBV28 with TRBJ2-1; 7 nucleotides agree with TRBD2. CDR3 size: 13 residues. J lost 11 bases, V lost 2 bases, and 6 bases had no gene match. Germline loops: CDR1 MDHEN, CDR2 SYDVKM. CDR3 sequence: CASSLAGDRKQFF. CDR3 DNA sequence: TGTGCCAGCAGTTTAGCGGGAGATAGGAAGCAGTTCTTC.

This chain links TRBV4-1 with TRBJ2-7; TRBD2 matches 11 bases. There are 16 residues in the CDR3. Losses at the gene ends were 1 base for V and 6 bases for J; bases not matched to a gene: 8. The germline gives CDR1 MGHRA, CDR2 YSYEKL. The CDR3 protein is CASSQAGLAGGLEQYF. CDR3 nucleotide sequence: TGCGCCAGCAGCCAAGCAGGACTAGCGGGCGGTCTCGAGCAGTACTTC.

V is TRBV6-1 and J is TRBJ1-1, with 9 bases fitting TRBD1. The CDR3 has 15 amino acids. Germline CDR1 reads MNHNS; CDR2 reads SASEGT. V lost 7 bases to trimming and J lost 0 bases; unmatched junction nucleotides: 6. CDR3 sequence reads: CASTRGQGMNTEAFF. The DNA of the CDR3 is TGTGCCAGCACCAGGGGACAGGGAATGAACACTGAAGCTTTCTTT.

The V gene is TRBV6-1, the J gene TRBJ2-6; TRBD1 aligns across 9 bases. CDR1 and CDR2 (germline): MNHNS, SASEGT. The CDR3 runs 15 residues. J gave up 2 bases and V 5 bases, and 1 base lay outside the gene matches. CDR3 coding DNA: TGTGCCAGCAGTAGACAGGGGGCTGGGGCCAACGTCCTGACTTTC. Translating gives CASSRQGAGANVLTF.

In this sample, this clone turned up once. The chain joins TRBV28 to TRBJ1-2; the D gene is possibly TRBD1 (5 bases). The CDR3 covers 17 residues. V shed 3 bases and J shed 4 bases, with 21 bases lying between them. The germline V gene has CDR1 MDHEN and CDR2 SYDVKM. CDR3 in amino acids: CASSFPPGAGSAYGYTF. CDR3 sequence (DNA): TGTGCCAGCAGTTTCCCCCCGGGAGCAGGGTCGGCCTATGGCTACACCTTC.

The chain couples TRBV6-1 to TRBJ1-2; possible D gene TRBD1, 5 bases. Trimming cost V 5 bases and J 7 bases, with 17 bases left between them. This CDR3 is 14 amino acids long. Germline CDR1 is MNHNS and CDR2 is SASEGT. The CDR3 loop is CASSQDRGSAGYTF. The CDR3 nucleotides are TGTGCCAGCAGTCAGGATCGGGGGTCCGCTGGCTACACCTTC.

The chain recombines TRBV5-4 with TRBJ2-5, with 11 bases aligning to TRBD2. This CDR3 has 17 residues. V was clipped by 4 bases and J by 4 bases; unmatched bases: 12. CDR1 and CDR2 (germline): SGHNT, YYREEE (reference sequence). The CDR3 nucleotides read TGTGCCAGCAGCCTCTTAGCGGGAGGGCCTTCGGGAGAGACCCAGTACTTC. Its translation is CASSLLAGGPSGETQYF.

The chain is built from TRBV28 and TRBJ1-5; TRBD1 matches 7 bases. This CDR3 spans 14 amino acids. In germline, CDR1 is MDHEN, CDR2 SYDVKM. V dropped 6 bases and J dropped 1; count of bases not matched to a gene: 3. The CDR3 loop is CASSPGGSNQPQHF. The CDR3 region has the DNA TGTGCCAGCAGCCCAGGGGGGAGCAATCAGCCCCAGCATTTT.

This clone was counted between two and nine times. The chain has TRBV14 and TRBJ2-7; TRBD1 aligns across 8 bases. Germline V lookup: CDR1 SGHDN, CDR2 FVKESK. The J segment lost 0 bases and the V segment lost 7 bases, leaving 5 bases of the junction unmatched. The CDR3 runs to 14 residues. The CDR3 loop is CASNTGGFSYEQYF. The CDR3 DNA reads as TGTGCCAGCAACACAGGGGGATTCTCCTACGAGCAGTACTTC.

CDR3 sequence reads: CASSVGTGSTNEKLFF. The DNA for the CDR3 is TGTGCCAGCAGCGTAGGGACAGGTAGTACTAATGAAAAACTGTTTTTT. The V gene is TRBV5-4, the J gene TRBJ1-4, with 8 bases that match TRBD1. CDR1 is SGHNT and CDR2 is YYREEE in the germline V gene (reference sequence). CDR3 length equals 16 residues. Unmatched junction bases numbered 7, after V lost 4 bases and J lost 2 bases.

Turning to this clone: The same CDR3 can be traced to other DNA sequences in this sample. The CDR3 DNA sequence: TGTGCCAGCATTCCGGGCAGGGGAGTCGAGACCCAGTACTTC. Its translation: CASIPGRGVETQYF. This rearrangement joins TRBV28 to TRBJ2-5; the D gene is possibly TRBD1 (6 bases). The germline V and J ends were trimmed by 7 bases and 5 bases, with 17 bases remaining between them. The CDR3 length is 14 residues. Germline V gives CDR1 MDHEN, CDR2 SYDVKM.

This clone was recorded once. The chain has TRBV19 and TRBJ1-5; tentative D call: TRBD1 (6 bases). The germline V and J ends were trimmed by 2 bases and 4 bases, with 27 bases remaining between them. CDR1 LNHDA and CDR2 SQIVND come from the germline V gene (reference sequence). The CDR3 covers 20 residues. DNA of the CDR3: TGTGCCAGTAGTATACGCCCGGCTAGGGATAAAGGACAGCTGAATCAGCCCCAGCATTTT. Protein: CASSIRPARDKGQLNQPQHF.

The chain uses TRBV5-4 and TRBJ1-2, with 8 nucleotides matching TRBD1. CDR1 and CDR2 from the germline V gene are SGHNT and YYREEE (reference sequence). CDR3 size: 16 residues. The J segment lost 4 bases and the V segment lost 1 base, leaving 9 bases of the junction unmatched. This CDR3 is CASSLSAAGGIYGYTF. CDR3 DNA: TGTGCCAGCAGCTTGTCTGCGGCAGGGGGCATCTATGGCTACACCTTC.

The rearrangement joins TRBV6-6 to TRBJ2-5, with D uncertain. The J call may be in error: the DNA end matches TRBJ2-7 better. Germline V lookup: CDR1 MNHNY, CDR2 SVGAGI (reference sequence). The CDR3 contains 16 residues. The CDR3 nucleotides read TGTGCCAGCAGTTACTCGATGGGTGGGCCGACCTACGAGCAGTACTTC. This translates into CASSYSMGGPTYEQYF.

V and J are TRBV19 and TRBJ2-2, with 7 nucleotides matching TRBD1. V lost 5 bases to trimming and J lost 4 bases; unmatched junction nucleotides: 7. This CDR3 has 15 amino acids. Germline-derived CDR1 and CDR2 are LNHDA and SQIVND (reference sequence). CDR3 in amino acids: CASSSTGRSTGELFF. The CDR3 DNA reads as TGTGCCAGTAGTTCGACAGGGCGAAGCACCGGGGAGCTGTTTTTT.

V is TRBV21-1 and J is TRBJ1-5; the table assigns TRBD1, which was not confirmed against the DNA. TRBV21-1 is a recognized pseudogene. There are 18 residues in the CDR3. CDR3 nucleotides: TGTGCCAGCAGCGGACGGACAGGGTGGGTCCTCGGGGGGCAGCCCCAGCATTTT. This encodes CASSGRTGWVLGGQPQHF.

V and J are TRBV2 and TRBJ1-5; D not certain. The CDR3 totals 14 residues. CDR1 and CDR2 (germline): SNHLY, FYNNEI. V gave up 8 bases and J gave up 5 bases, with 16 bases separating them. The CDR3 nucleotides read TGTGCCAGCGGGCAAAGACCCACGGATCAGCCCCAGCATTTT. The encoded protein is CASGQRPTDQPQHF. The full variable domain, its missing parts supplied by reference TRBV2 and TRBJ1-5, is EPEVTQTPSHQVTQMGQEVILRCVPISNHLYFYWYRQILGQKVEFLVSFYNNEISEKSEIFDDQFSVERPDGSNFTLKIRSTKLEDSAMYFCASGQRPTDQPQHFGDGTRLSIL.

Worth noting for this clone: Relative to the germline gene, one junction end is altered; a read error may explain this. Other DNA sequences within the sample encode an identical CDR3. CDR3 in DNA: TGTGCTATCAGAGAGGCTAGCGGGAGATACGAGCAGTACTTC. It codes for CAIREASGRYEQYF. V usage is TRBV10-3 and J usage is TRBJ2-7; 10 nucleotides match TRBD2. The CDR3 is 14 amino acids. Germline loops: CDR1 ENHRY, CDR2 SYGVKD.

The chain combines TRBV2 with TRBJ1-1, with D perhaps matching TRBD1 (6 bases). V shed 3 bases and J shed 6 bases, with 14 bases lying between them. Germline V lookup: CDR1 SNHLY, CDR2 FYNNEI. The CDR3 loop spans 14 amino acids. The DNA of the CDR3 is TGTGCCAGCAGTGACTTACTGGGGACACCTGAAGCTTTCTTT. Amino acids: CASSDLLGTPEAFF. Together with reference TRBV2 and TRBJ1-1, the CDR3 gives the full variable domain: EPEVTQTPSHQVTQMGQEVILRCVPISNHLYFYWYRQILGQKVEFLVSFYNNEISEKSEIFDDQFSVERPDGSNFTLKIRSTKLEDSAMYFCASSDLLGTPEAFFGQGTRLTVV.

A single count supports this clone. This chain connects TRBV7-2 to TRBJ2-5, with TRBD2 matching 11 bases. The germline V gene encodes CDR1 SGHTA and CDR2 FQGNSA. CDR3 length equals 15 residues. V gave up 8 bases and J gave up 4 bases; unmatched junction bases: 9. The CDR3 DNA is TGTGCCAGCGGCAGAAGCGGACTAGCGGGAGAGACCCAGTACTTC. Residues: CASGRSGLAGETQYF.